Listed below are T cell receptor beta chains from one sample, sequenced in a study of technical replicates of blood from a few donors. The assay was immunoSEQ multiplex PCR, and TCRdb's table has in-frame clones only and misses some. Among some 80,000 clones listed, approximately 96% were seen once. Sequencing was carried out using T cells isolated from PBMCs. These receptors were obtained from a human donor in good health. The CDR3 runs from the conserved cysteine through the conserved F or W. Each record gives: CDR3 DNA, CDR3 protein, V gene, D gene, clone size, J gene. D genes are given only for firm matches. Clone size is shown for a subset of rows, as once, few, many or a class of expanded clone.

TGTGCCAGCAGTGTTACAGGGGGCGGCGAAAAACTGTTTTTT	CASSVTGGGEKLFF	TRBV27	TRBD1	NA	TRBJ1-4
TGTGCCAGCCTAATCCGGGACTACTACCATGAGCAGTTCTTC	CASLIRDYYHEQFF	TRBV5-8	TRBD2	NA	TRBJ2-1
TGTGCCAGCAGCTGGGACAGTTCGGTGAACACTGAAGCTTTCTTT	CASSWDSSVNTEAFF	TRBV7-8	TRBD1	NA	TRBJ1-1
TGTGCCAGCAGCTTAGCTATATCAGGGGGTAACGGGAATGAGCAGTTCTTC	CASSLAISGGNGNEQFF	TRBV11-2	TRBD1	NA	TRBJ2-1
TGTGCCAGTAGTATAAGGGGAACAGACACTTTTTACTATGGCTACACCTTC	CASSIRGTDTFYYGYTF	TRBV19	NA	NA	TRBJ1-2
TGCGCCAGCAGCCAAGGGAGGTCTAGCGGGAGTCGCGAGACCCAGTACTTC	CASSQGRSSGSRETQYF	TRBV4-3	TRBD2	NA	TRBJ2-5
TGTGCCAGCAGCGTCGTACCGGGACTAGCATCCGACGAGCAGTACTTC	CASSVVPGLASDEQYF	TRBV5-4	TRBD2	NA	TRBJ2-7
TGTGCCAGCAGCTATCGGCGGACAGGATGGAACACTGAAGCTTTCTTT	CASSYRRTGWNTEAFF	TRBV5-4	TRBD1	NA	TRBJ1-1
TGTGCCAGCTGCCCCCAACCAGGGGACACTGAAGCTTTCTTT	CASCPQPGDTEAFF	TRBV18	NA	NA	TRBJ1-1
TGCGCCAGCAGCCAACCCCCATTTGGACAGGGGATTATAGGGGATGGCTACACCTTC	CASSQPPFGQGIIGDGYTF	TRBV4-1	TRBD1	once	TRBJ1-2
TGTGCCAGCAGTGACGCGGGAGGGCCCGATACGGAGCAGTTCTTC	CASSDAGGPDTEQFF	TRBV6-4	TRBD2	NA	TRBJ2-1
TGTGCCAGCAGTGAATACGAGGGAAAAAACATTCAGTACTTC	CASSEYEGKNIQYF	TRBV6-1	NA	NA	TRBJ2-4
TGCAGCGCCGGGGGGGCTGGAAACACCATATATTTT	CSAGGAGNTIYF	TRBV29-1	NA	once	TRBJ1-3
TGTGCCAGCAGTGACGAAGCAGGGGGGAGTCAGCCCCAGCATTTT	CASSDEAGGSQPQHF	TRBV6-4	TRBD1	NA	TRBJ1-5
TGTGCCAGCAGCTTAGAGCAGTGGACTAGCGAGTTTGGGGGGAATGAGCAGTTCTTC	CASSLEQWTSEFGGNEQFF	TRBV7-9	TRBD2	NA	TRBJ2-1
TGCGCCAGCAGCCAAGATCGGGGGGCCCCTCACAATGAGCAGTTCTTC	CASSQDRGAPHNEQFF	TRBV4-3	NA	once	TRBJ2-1
TGTGCCAGCAGTTACTCGGTGGCGCTCGGGGGTGGCTACACCTTC	CASSYSVALGGGYTF	TRBV6-5	NA	NA	TRBJ1-2
TGCGCCAGCAGCTCAGGGGCATACACTGAAGCTTTCTTT	CASSSGAYTEAFF	TRBV5-1	NA	NA	TRBJ1-1
TGTGCCTGCCTGGGACAGGGGGCGGCAGATACGCAGTATTTT	CACLGQGAADTQYF	TRBV30	TRBD1	NA	TRBJ2-3
TGTGCCAGCAGCCCAGAGGGGGTGTTCAATGAGCAGTTCTTC	CASSPEGVFNEQFF	TRBV9	NA	NA	TRBJ2-1
TGTGCTAGTGGTTTAGGGGGCAATGAGCAGTTCTTC	CASGLGGNEQFF	TRBV12-5	NA	NA	TRBJ2-1
TGTGCCAGCAGCCAAGATTGGGGACAGGGATATGGCTACACCTTC	CASSQDWGQGYGYTF	TRBV14	TRBD1	NA	TRBJ1-2
TGTGCCAGCAGTTATATCCGACTAGCGGGAAAGGATGAGCAGTTCTTC	CASSYIRLAGKDEQFF	TRBV6-5	TRBD2	NA	TRBJ2-1
TGTGCCAGCAGGGAGAGCATAGCGGCCAACTACGAGCAGTACTTC	CASRESIAANYEQYF	TRBV2	NA	NA	TRBJ2-7
TGCGCCAGCAGCCCTAAGAACACCGGGGAGCTGTTTTTT	CASSPKNTGELFF	TRBV5-1	NA	NA	TRBJ2-2
TGTGCCAGTAGTGGACAGGTCAATCAGCCCCAGCATTTT	CASSGQVNQPQHF	TRBV19	TRBD1	once	TRBJ1-5
TGTGCCAGTAGTATCTGGCAGGGGCTCTATAGCAATCAGCCCCAGCATTTT	CASSIWQGLYSNQPQHF	TRBV19	NA	NA	TRBJ1-5
TGCGCCAGCAGCCCCTCATCCTTGGGCAGGGAAGCTTTCTTT	CASSPSSLGREAFF	TRBV4-1	NA	NA	TRBJ1-1
TGTGCCAGCAGCTTAGGTGGAGGGAGGGCCTTTTGGGAGCAGTTCTTC	CASSLGGGRAFWEQFF	TRBV11-2	TRBD2	NA	TRBJ2-1
TGCGCCAGCAGCCAAGAACAGGCTTATGAAGCTTTCTTT	CASSQEQAYEAFF	TRBV4-1	NA	NA	TRBJ1-1
TGTGCCAGCTCAGGGGATGCTGGAAACACCATATATTTT	CASSGDAGNTIYF	TRBV6-5	NA	NA	TRBJ1-3
TGTGCCAGTAGTTTCGGTAATGAAAAACTGTTTTTT	CASSFGNEKLFF	TRBV19	NA	few	TRBJ1-4
TGTGCCAGCAGCGCCCTAGGACAGGGGGCTTCACATGGCTACACCTTC	CASSALGQGASHGYTF	TRBV9	TRBD1	NA	TRBJ1-2
TGTGCCAGCAGCTCGACAGGGGTCCCCACTGAAGCTTTCTTT	CASSSTGVPTEAFF	TRBV6-5	TRBD1	NA	TRBJ1-1
TGTGCTTTAGGGGTCGTAAGTGAAAAACTGTTTTTT	CALGVVSEKLFF	TRBV28	NA	once	TRBJ1-4
TGTGCCAGCAGTTACCGGGAGGGCGGGGAGCTGTTTTTT	CASSYREGGELFF	TRBV6-5	TRBD2	NA	TRBJ2-2
TGTGCCAGCAAGGAGGGGCTGAACACTGAAGCTTTCTTT	CASKEGLNTEAFF	TRBV27	NA	NA	TRBJ1-1
TGTGCCAGCAGCTTAGGTCTAGCCCCCAATGAGCAGTTCTTC	CASSLGLAPNEQFF	TRBV7-9	NA	once	TRBJ2-1
TGCGCCAGCAGCCAAGAGGGGGATACGGGGGGCTGGACTGAAGCTTTCTTT	CASSQEGDTGGWTEAFF	TRBV4-3	NA	NA	TRBJ1-1